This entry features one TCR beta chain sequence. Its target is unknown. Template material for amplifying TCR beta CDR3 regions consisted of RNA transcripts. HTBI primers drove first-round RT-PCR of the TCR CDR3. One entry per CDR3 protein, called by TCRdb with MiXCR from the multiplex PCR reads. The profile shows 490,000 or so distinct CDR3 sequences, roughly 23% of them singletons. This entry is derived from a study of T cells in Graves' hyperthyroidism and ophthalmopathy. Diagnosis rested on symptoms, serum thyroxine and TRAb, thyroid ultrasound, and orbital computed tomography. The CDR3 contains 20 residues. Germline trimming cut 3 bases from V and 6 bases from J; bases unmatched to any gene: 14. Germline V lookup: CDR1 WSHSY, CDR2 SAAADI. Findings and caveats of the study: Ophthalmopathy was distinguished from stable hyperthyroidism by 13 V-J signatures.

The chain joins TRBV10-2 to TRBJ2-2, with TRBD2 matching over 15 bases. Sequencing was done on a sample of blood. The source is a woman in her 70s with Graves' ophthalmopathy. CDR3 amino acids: CASSDHGTSGRTGSAGELFF. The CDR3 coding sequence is TGCGCCAGCAGTGATCACGGGACTAGCGGGAGGACAGGGTCGGCCGGGGAGCTGTTTTTT.